Sequencing of this TCR beta chain was carried out in a study of T cell changes during pregnancy in multiple sclerosis. Some clones are missing from TCRdb's copy, which holds only in-frame ones; the method was immunoSEQ multiplex PCR. The repertoire holds some 70,000 clones, with just under 95% as singletons. The CDR3 totals 17 residues. The germline V gene encodes CDR1 SGHRS and CDR2 YFSETQ. After removal of 0 bases from V and 4 bases from J, the junction contained 9 bases not matched to a gene. The gene calls are TRBV5-1 and TRBJ2-1, with 8 bases identical to TRBD2. This receptor was taken from a female donor in good health, enrolled as a control in a pregnancy study. Source: peripheral blood, taken after pregnancy. The CDR3 bases are TGCGCCAGCAGCTTGGTTGCGGGGGGAAACACATACAATGAGCAGTTCTTC. Translating it yields CASSLVAGGNTYNEQFF.